This T cell receptor (beta chain) originates from a study of cytomegalovirus exposure and HLA in healthy donors. Study summary: Early released data had about 85 million unique TCRs, all coming from HLA-typed donors. General study points: The listing of 150 to 200 TCR beta chains classed them as cytomegalovirus-associated.

J gave up 2 bases and V 5 bases, and 8 bases lay outside the gene matches. Germline CDR1 and CDR2: LNHDA and SQIVND (reference sequence). CDR3 length equals 17 residues. Concerning this clone: Its antigen remains unidentified.

The primer mix had 60 Vbeta and 13 Jbeta primers. This table comes from immunoSEQ multiplex PCR, and its TCRdb copy is limited to in-frame clones, with some not included. The table has roughly 80,000 clones, roughly 70% seen once. This clonotype was obtained from a man in his 60s in good health and CMV-seropositive. V is TRBV19 and J is TRBJ2-6; TRBD1 aligns across 8 bases. Sequencing was performed on PBMCs. In nucleotides, the CDR3 is TGTGCCAGTAGTTGGCAGGGGGCCCAAACTGGGGCCAACGTCCTGACTTTC. Translating it yields CASSWQGAQTGANVLTF.